A selection of T cell receptor beta chains follows, all from one sample in a study of cytomegalovirus exposure and HLA in healthy donors. The repertoire was sequenced with immunoSEQ multiplex PCR; TCRdb's copy has only in-frame clones and lacks some. The sample carries some 85,000 clones, 65% to 85% recorded once. Sequences were obtained from PBMCs. These receptors originate from a woman in her fifties or sixties in good health and CMV-seronegative. The CDR3 runs from the conserved cysteine through the conserved F or W. Fields, in order: CDR3 length, V gene, J gene, clone size, D gene, CDR3 DNA, CDR3 protein. A D gene is named only where the DNA matches it firmly. Size is omitted from some rows. Given values are once, few, many or a class for expanded clones.

>13|TRBV28|TRBJ2-7|.|TRBD1
TGTGCCAGCAGCGGAGACAGGGTCTACGAGCAGTACTTC
CASSGDRVYEQYF
>16|TRBV5-6|TRBJ2-1|.|TRBD2
TGTGCCAGCACCTTCTCACTAGCGGGAGAGTCATATGAGCAGTTCTTC
CASTFSLAGESYEQFF
>15|TRBV6-1|TRBJ1-1|.|TRBD1
TGTGCCAGCAGGGGGCACAGGGGGGGGAACACTGAAGCTTTCTTT
CASRGHRGGNTEAFF
>15|TRBV7-2|TRBJ2-5|once|.
TGTGCCAGCAGCCCAACCGGGATTACTCAAGAGACCCAGTACTTC
CASSPTGITQETQYF
>14|TRBV2|TRBJ2-2|.|.
TGTGCCAGCAGCCTTAGCGGGAACACCGGGGAGCTGTTTTTT
CASSLSGNTGELFF
>16|TRBV19|TRBJ1-2|.|.
TGTGCCAGCTCATTTTCTCTGCTGGACAGCGCCTATGGCTACACCTTC
CASSFSLLDSAYGYTF
>13|TRBV7-6|TRBJ2-1|.|.
TGTGCCAGCAGCTTTGCCCTTAGGAGCGAGCCGTTCTTC
CASSFALRSEPFF
>14|TRBV2|TRBJ1-2|.|.
TGTGCCCGGGGGGAAGGCGGGGACAACTATGGCTACACCTTC
CARGEGGDNYGYTF
>14|TRBV5-6|TRBJ2-7|few|.
TGTGCCAGCAGCTTGGGTCAGGGGGCGGGAGTATTGTACTTC
CASSLGQGAGVLYF
>14|TRBV6-6|TRBJ1-1|.|TRBD1
TGTGCCAGCAGTTTGACAGGGACGGGCACTGAAGCTTTCTTT
CASSLTGTGTEAFF
>18|TRBV13|TRBJ2-1|.|TRBD2
TGTGCCAGCAGCTCGTTCATCGGGAGAGGGAGGGAACACAATGAGCAGTTCTTC
CASSSFIGRGREHNEQFF
>14|TRBV5-8|TRBJ1-1|once|.
TGTGCCAGCAGCTCCCTGCTTGGGAGAACTGAAGCTTTCTTT
CASSSLLGRTEAFF
>15|TRBV6-5|TRBJ1-2|.|.
TGTGCCAGCAGTTATCTCGGGACACAGAATTATGGCTACACCTTC
CASSYLGTQNYGYTF
>14|TRBV30|TRBJ2-2|.|.
TGTGCCTGGGAAGACAGGTCGGGCACCGGGGAGCTGTTTTTT
CAWEDRSGTGELFF
>18|TRBV4-2|TRBJ2-4|.|TRBD1
TGTGCCAGCAGCCAAGATCTGACAGGGGGCGTCCGAGGGGACATTCAGTACTTC
CASSQDLTGGVRGDIQYF
>12|TRBV6-5|TRBJ2-5|.|.
TGTGCCAGCAGTGAGACAGGAGAGACCCAGTACTTC
CASSETGETQYF
>14|TRBV5-4|TRBJ1-2|once|.
TGTGCCAGCAGCCTCCAGGGGTTAGGGTATGGCTACACCTTC
CASSLQGLGYGYTF
>15|TRBV2|TRBJ1-2|.|.
TGTGCCAGCAGTGAAATTGAGGCAGTTAACTATGGCTACACCTTC
CASSEIEAVNYGYTF
>14|TRBV28|TRBJ1-2|.|TRBD1
TGTGCCAGCAGCTGGGGACAGGGCGGTTATGGCTACACCTTC
CASSWGQGGYGYTF